Sequencing of this TCR beta chain was carried out in a study of T cells in Graves' hyperthyroidism and ophthalmopathy. For the study at large: Peripheral blood sampling occurred at initial diagnosis, before any treatment. Study observations and caveats: Separation of ophthalmopathy from stable hyperthyroidism was achieved by a 13 V-J model. Onset of ophthalmopathy came a median around 6.2 months after the model predicted it.

Many counts were recorded for this clonotype. Antigen: not known. The CDR3 regions of TCR beta were amplified from RNA transcripts. TCR CDR3 regions were first amplified by RT-PCR with HTBI primers. TCRdb fed the multiplex PCR reads into MiXCR, producing one record per CDR3 protein. The sample includes approximately 640,000 distinct CDR3 sequences, roughly 17% of them seen just once. V shed 5 bases and J shed 3 bases, with 14 bases lying between them. Germline values: CDR1 SGHTA, CDR2 FQGNSA. The CDR3 runs 15 residues. The receptor was isolated from a man aged 50-60 years with Graves' hyperthyroidism. The sample was blood. The chain couples TRBV7-2 to TRBJ2-1; D is unclear. The CDR3 region is CASSRMNGYYNEQFF. The CDR3 DNA sequence: TGTGCCAGCAGCCGCATGAACGGGTACTACAATGAGCAGTTCTTC.